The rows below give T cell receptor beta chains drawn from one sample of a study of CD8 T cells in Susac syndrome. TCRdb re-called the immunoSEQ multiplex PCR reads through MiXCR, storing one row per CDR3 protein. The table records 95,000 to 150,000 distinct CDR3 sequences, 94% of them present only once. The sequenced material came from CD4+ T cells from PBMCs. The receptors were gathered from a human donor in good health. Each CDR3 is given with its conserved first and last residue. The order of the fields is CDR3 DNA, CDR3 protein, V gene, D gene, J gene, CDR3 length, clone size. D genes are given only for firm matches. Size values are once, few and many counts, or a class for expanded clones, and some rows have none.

TGTGCCAGCTCGAGCGGTAGCGGGAGGGGGGGTAATGAGCAGTTCTTC	CASSSGSGRGGNEQFF	TRBV27	TRBD2	TRBJ2-1	16	NA
TGTGCCAGCAGCGACAACAGGGCCCAAAACATTCAGTACTTC	CASSDNRAQNIQYF	TRBV9	NA	TRBJ2-4	14	NA
TGTGCCAGCGGGTTCTTAGCGGGGGGCTCCTACGAGCAGTACTTC	CASGFLAGGSYEQYF	TRBV7-2	TRBD2	TRBJ2-7	15	NA
TGTGCCAGCAGCCGACAGGTCACAGATACGCAGTATTTT	CASSRQVTDTQYF	TRBV7-3	NA	TRBJ2-3	13	NA
TGTGCCAGCTCACCAAGGGGGCGCGATGGCTACACCTTC	CASSPRGRDGYTF	TRBV18	TRBD1	TRBJ1-2	13	NA
TGTGCCAGCAGCTTAAATCAAGGGGCCACTGAAGCTTTCTTT	CASSLNQGATEAFF	TRBV7-2	NA	TRBJ1-1	14	once
TGTGCCAGCTCACCAATACAGACGAACACCGGGGAGCTGTTTTTT	CASSPIQTNTGELFF	TRBV18	NA	TRBJ2-2	15	NA
TGTGCCAGCAGCTTAGAACAGACTCTCTACGAGCAGTACTTC	CASSLEQTLYEQYF	TRBV11-2	NA	TRBJ2-7	14	NA
TGTGCCAGCAGTTACTCGACAACGAACACCGGGGAGCTGTTTTTT	CASSYSTTNTGELFF	TRBV6-2/TRBV6-3	NA	TRBJ2-2	15	NA
TGTGCCACCAACAGGGTAGCAGACTCTGGGGCCAACGTCCTGACTTTC	CATNRVADSGANVLTF	TRBV2	NA	TRBJ2-6	16	once
TGTGCCAGCAGCTCCCAAGATCCCTATGGCTACACCTTC	CASSSQDPYGYTF	TRBV7-2	NA	TRBJ1-2	13	NA
TGTGCCAGCAGACCCTGGGGCGGAGGATTCTACGAGCAGTACTTC	CASRPWGGGFYEQYF	TRBV13	NA	TRBJ2-7	15	NA
TGTGCCAGCGGGGCTGGTGGCTACACCTTC	CASGAGGYTF	TRBV28	NA	TRBJ1-2	10	NA
TGTGCCAGTAGGAACCGGGGAGCCAAAAACATTCAGTACTTC	CASRNRGAKNIQYF	TRBV19	NA	TRBJ2-4	14	NA
TGCAGTGCGGGGACAGGACAGGGTCAGCCCCAGCATTTT	CSAGTGQGQPQHF	TRBV20-1	TRBD1	TRBJ1-5	13	NA
TGTGCCAGCAGTTACATCCCAGTATTGGGTGGGAACCCCTACGAGCAGTACTTC	CASSYIPVLGGNPYEQYF	TRBV6-5	NA	TRBJ2-7	18	NA
TGCAGTGCAAGGACTAGCGGGAGCTACGAGCAGTACTTC	CSARTSGSYEQYF	TRBV20-1	TRBD2	TRBJ2-7	13	NA
TGTGCCAGCAGACAGGGCCCCTACAATGAGCAGTTCTTC	CASRQGPYNEQFF	TRBV12-3/TRBV12-4	NA	TRBJ2-1	13	NA
TGTGCCAGCAGCTTGGGACGTTCCTACGAGCAGTACTTC	CASSLGRSYEQYF	TRBV5-6	NA	TRBJ2-7	13	few
TGTGCCTGGAGCCCGGGACAGACGAACACTGAAGCTTTCTTT	CAWSPGQTNTEAFF	TRBV30	TRBD1	TRBJ1-1	14	NA
TGCGCCAGCAATGTGGCACTAGCGGGATCCTACGAGCAGTACTTC	CASNVALAGSYEQYF	TRBV5-1	TRBD2	TRBJ2-7	15	once
TGTGCCTGGAGTGGACTAGCGGGATACACAGATACGCAGTATTTT	CAWSGLAGYTDTQYF	TRBV30	TRBD2	TRBJ2-3	15	NA
TGTGCCAGCAGACGACTAGACCCCTACGAGCAGTACTTC	CASRRLDPYEQYF	TRBV6-6	NA	TRBJ2-7	13	NA
TGTGCCAGCAGCCAAGTGGACAATTGGCATGAAAAACTGTTTTTT	CASSQVDNWHEKLFF	TRBV4-2	NA	TRBJ1-4	15	NA
TGTGCCTGGAGTGTGGGAGGAGGGGATCAGCCCCAGCATTTT	CAWSVGGGDQPQHF	TRBV30	NA	TRBJ1-5	14	NA
TGTGCCAGCAGTTCCCTGGGACAGGGGGGGACTGAAGCTTTCTTT	CASSSLGQGGTEAFF	TRBV27	TRBD1	TRBJ1-1	15	NA